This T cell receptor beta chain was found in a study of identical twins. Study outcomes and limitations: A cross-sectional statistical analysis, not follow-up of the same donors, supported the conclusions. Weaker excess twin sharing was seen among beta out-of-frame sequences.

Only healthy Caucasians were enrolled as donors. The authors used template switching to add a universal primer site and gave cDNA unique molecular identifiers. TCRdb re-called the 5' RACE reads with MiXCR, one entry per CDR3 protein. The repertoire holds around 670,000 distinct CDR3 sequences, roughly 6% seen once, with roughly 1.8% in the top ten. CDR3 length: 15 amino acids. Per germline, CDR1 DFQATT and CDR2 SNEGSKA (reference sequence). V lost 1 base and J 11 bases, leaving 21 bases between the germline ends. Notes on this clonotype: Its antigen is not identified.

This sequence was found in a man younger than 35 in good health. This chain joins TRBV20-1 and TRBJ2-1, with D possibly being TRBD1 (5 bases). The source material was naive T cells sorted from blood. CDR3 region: CSARGAQVVSHKQFF. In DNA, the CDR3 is TGCAGTGCTAGAGGGGCACAGGTAGTAAGTCATAAGCAGTTCTTC.